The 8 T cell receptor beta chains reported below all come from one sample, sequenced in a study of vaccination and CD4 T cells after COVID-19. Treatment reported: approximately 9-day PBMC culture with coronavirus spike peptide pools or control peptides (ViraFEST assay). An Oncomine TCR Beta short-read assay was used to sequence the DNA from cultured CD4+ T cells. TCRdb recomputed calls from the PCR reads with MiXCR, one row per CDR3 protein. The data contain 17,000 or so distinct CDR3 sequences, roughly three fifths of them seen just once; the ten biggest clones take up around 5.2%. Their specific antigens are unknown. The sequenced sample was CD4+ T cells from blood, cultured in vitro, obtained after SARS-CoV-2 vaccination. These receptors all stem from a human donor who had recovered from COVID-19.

The CDR3 region is CASVKGQRNYGYTF. CDR3 sequence (DNA): TGTGCCAGCGTAAAGGGACAAAGAAACTATGGCTACACCTTC. The chain carries TRBV2 and TRBJ1-2; D perhaps matches TRBD1 (6 bases). The CDR3 length is 14 residues. Trimming cost V 8 bases and J 2 bases, with 15 bases left between them. Per germline, CDR1 SNHLY and CDR2 FYNNEI.

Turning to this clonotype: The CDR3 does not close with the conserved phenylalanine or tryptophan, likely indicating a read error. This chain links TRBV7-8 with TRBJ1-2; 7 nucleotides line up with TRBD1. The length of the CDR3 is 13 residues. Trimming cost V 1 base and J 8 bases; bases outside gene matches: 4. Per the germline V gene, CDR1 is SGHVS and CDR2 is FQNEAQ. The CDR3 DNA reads TGTGCCAGCAGCTTAGACGGGACAGACGGCTACACCATC. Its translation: CASSLDGTDGYTI.

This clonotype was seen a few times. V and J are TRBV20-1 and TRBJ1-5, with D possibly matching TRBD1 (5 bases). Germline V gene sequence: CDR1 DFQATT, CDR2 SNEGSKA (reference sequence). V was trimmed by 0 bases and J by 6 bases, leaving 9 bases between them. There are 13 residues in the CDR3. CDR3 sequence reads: CSARDGAVQPQHF. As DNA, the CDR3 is TGCAGTGCTAGAGACGGGGCGGTTCAGCCCCAGCATTTT.

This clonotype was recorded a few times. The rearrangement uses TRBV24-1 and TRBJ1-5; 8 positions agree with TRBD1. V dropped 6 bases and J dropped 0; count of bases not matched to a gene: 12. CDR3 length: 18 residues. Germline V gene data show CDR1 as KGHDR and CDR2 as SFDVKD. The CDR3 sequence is CATSNSGTGPYSNQPQHF. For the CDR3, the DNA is TGTGCCACCAGTAATTCCGGGACAGGTCCTTATAGCAATCAGCCCCAGCATTTT.

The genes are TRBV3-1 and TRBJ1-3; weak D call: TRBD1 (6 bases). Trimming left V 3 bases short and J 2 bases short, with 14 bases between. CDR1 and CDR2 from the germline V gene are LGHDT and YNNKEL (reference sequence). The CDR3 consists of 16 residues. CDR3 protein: CASSHRDRPTGNTIYF. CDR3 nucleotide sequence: TGTGCCAGCAGCCACAGAGACAGGCCCACTGGAAACACCATATATTTT.

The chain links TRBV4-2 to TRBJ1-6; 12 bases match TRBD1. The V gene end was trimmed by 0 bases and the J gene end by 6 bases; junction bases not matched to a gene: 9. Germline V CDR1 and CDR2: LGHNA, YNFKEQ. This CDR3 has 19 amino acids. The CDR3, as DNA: TGTGCCAGCAGCCAAGATGGGACAGGGGGCTCGTCTCCTAATTCACCCCTCCACTTT. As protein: CASSQDGTGGSSPNSPLHF.

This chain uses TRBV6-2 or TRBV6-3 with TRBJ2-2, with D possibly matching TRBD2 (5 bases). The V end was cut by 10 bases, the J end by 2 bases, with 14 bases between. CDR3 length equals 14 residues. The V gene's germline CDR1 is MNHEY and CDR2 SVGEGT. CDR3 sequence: CATFWTGNTGELFF. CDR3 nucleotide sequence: TGTGCCACCTTTTGGACGGGAAACACCGGGGAGCTGTTTTTT.

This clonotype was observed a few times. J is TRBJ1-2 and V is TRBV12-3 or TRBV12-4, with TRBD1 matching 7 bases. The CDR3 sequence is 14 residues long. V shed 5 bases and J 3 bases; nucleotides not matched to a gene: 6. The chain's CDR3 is CASSLSGQHYGYTF. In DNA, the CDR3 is TGTGCCAGCAGTCTGTCGGGACAGCACTATGGCTACACCTTC.